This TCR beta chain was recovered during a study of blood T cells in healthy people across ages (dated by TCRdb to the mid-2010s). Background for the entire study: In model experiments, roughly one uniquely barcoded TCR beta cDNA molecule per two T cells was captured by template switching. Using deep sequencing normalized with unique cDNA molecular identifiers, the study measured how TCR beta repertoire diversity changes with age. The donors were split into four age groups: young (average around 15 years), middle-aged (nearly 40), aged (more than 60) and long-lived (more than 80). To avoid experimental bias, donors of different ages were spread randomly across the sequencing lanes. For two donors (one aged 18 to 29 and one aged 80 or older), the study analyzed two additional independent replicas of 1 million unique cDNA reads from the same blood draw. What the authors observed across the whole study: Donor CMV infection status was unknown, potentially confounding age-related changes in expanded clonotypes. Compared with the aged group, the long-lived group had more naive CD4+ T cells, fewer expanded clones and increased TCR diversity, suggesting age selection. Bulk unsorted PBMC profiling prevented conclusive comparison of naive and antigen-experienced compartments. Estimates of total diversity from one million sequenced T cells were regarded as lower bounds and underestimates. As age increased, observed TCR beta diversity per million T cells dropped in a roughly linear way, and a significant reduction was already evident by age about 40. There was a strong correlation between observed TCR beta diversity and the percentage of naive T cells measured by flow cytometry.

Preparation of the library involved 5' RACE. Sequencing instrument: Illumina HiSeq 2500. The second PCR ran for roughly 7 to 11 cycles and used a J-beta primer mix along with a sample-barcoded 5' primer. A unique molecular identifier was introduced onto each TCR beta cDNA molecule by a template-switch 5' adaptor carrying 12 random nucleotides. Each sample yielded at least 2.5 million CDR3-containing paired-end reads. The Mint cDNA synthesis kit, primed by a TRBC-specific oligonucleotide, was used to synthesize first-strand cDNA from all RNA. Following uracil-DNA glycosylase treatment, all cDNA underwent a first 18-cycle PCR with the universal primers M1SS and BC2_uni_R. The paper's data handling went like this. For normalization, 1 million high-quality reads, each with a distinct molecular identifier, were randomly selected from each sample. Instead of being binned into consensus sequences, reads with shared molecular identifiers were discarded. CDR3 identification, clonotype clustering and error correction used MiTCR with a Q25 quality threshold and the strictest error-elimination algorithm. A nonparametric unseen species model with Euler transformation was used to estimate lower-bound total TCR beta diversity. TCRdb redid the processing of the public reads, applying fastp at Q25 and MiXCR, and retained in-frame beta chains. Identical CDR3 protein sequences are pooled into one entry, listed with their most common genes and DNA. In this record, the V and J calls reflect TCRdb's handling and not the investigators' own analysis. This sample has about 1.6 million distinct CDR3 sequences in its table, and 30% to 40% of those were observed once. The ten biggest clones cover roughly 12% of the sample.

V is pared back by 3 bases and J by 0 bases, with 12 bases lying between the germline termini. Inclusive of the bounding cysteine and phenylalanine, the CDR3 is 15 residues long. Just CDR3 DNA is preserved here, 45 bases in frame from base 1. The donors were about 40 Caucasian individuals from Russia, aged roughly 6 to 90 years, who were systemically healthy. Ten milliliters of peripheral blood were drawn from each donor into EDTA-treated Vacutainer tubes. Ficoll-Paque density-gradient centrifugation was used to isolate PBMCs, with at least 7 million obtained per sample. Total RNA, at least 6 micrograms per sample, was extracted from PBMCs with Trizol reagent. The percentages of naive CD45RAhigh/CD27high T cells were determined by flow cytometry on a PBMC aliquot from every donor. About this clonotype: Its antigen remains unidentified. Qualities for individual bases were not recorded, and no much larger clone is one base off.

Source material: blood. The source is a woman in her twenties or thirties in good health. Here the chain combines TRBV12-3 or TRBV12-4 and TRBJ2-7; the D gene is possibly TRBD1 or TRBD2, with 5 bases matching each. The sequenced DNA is TGTGCCAGCAGTTTTGCCCCAGGGAGCTCCTACGAGCAGTACTTC. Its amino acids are CASSFAPGSSYEQYF.